The source of this T cell receptor (beta chain) is a study of T cell changes during pregnancy in multiple sclerosis. Clones were read by immunoSEQ multiplex PCR, and TCRdb kept only the in-frame ones, dropping some. The data show roughly 93,000 clones, approximately 90% seen once. The ends lost 1 base at V and 8 bases at J; junction bases unmatched: 9. The CDR3 totals 16 residues. Germline lookup yields CDR1 SGHTA and CDR2 FQGNSA. The receptor was isolated from a female donor in good health, enrolled as a control in a pregnancy study. The sequenced sample was peripheral blood, obtained after pregnancy. The rearrangement joins TRBV7-2 to TRBJ2-4; TRBD1 matches at 9 bases. The CDR3: CASSLGPGTGRYIQYF. Here the CDR3 DNA reads TGTGCCAGCAGCTTAGGCCCCGGGACAGGGCGATACATTCAGTACTTC.